This is a list of T cell receptor beta chains from one sample in a study of shared clonotypes between healthy human individuals. Clones were read by immunoSEQ multiplex PCR, and TCRdb kept only the in-frame ones, dropping some. The sample carries around 2,100,000 clones, approximately 94% recorded once. Sequencing input: naive CD8+ T cells sorted from blood. These receptor sequences come from a young man in good health. Each CDR3 is given with its conserved first and last residue. Fields, in order: clone size, V gene, J gene, CDR3 protein. The size of a clone is reported for some rows only, either as once, few or many, or as a class for expanded clones.

clone_size: -
v_call: TRBV4-1
j_call: TRBJ1-2
cdr3_aa: CASSQADRGFYGYTF

clone_size: -
v_call: TRBV6-5
j_call: TRBJ2-3
cdr3_aa: CASSYSGGRDLDTQYF

clone_size: many
v_call: TRBV9
j_call: TRBJ2-3
cdr3_aa: CASSGGTGGITDTQYF

clone_size: -
v_call: TRBV6-5
j_call: TRBJ2-7
cdr3_aa: CASSWDNSYEQYF

clone_size: -
v_call: TRBV20-1
j_call: TRBJ1-6
cdr3_aa: CSAQGSPLHF

clone_size: -
v_call: TRBV6-1
j_call: TRBJ2-1
cdr3_aa: CASYSPGTNNEQFF

clone_size: once
v_call: TRBV19
j_call: TRBJ2-1
cdr3_aa: CASSRRGGSYNEQFF

clone_size: -
v_call: TRBV5-6
j_call: TRBJ2-7
cdr3_aa: CASSPWGGTYEQYF

clone_size: -
v_call: TRBV6-6
j_call: TRBJ2-7
cdr3_aa: CASSYDYEQYF

clone_size: -
v_call: TRBV11-2
j_call: TRBJ2-1
cdr3_aa: CASSDPGLAASSYNEQFF